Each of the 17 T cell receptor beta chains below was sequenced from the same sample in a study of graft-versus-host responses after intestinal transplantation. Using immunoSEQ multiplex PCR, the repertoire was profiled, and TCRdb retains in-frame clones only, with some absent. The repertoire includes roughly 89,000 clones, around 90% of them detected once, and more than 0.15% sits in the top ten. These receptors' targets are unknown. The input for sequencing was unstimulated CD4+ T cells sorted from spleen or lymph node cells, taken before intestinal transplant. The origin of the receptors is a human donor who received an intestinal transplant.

The CDR3 loop reads CASSQGSGYQPQHF. CDR3 nucleotide sequence: TGCGCCAGCAGCCAAGGGTCAGGGTACCAGCCCCAGCATTTT. This chain uses TRBV4-3 with TRBJ1-5, with a possible D match to TRBD1 (5 bases). Deletions cut 1 base from V and 7 bases from J, with 11 bases between. Germline V gene data show CDR1 as LGHNA and CDR2 as YSLEER. The CDR3 runs to 14 residues.

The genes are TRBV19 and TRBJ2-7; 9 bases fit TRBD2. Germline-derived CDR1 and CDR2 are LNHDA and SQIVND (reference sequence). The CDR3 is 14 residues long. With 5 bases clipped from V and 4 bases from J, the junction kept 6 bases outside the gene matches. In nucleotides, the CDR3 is TGTGCCAGTAGTCAGGCTAGCGGGGCGTACGAGCAGTACTTC. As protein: CASSQASGAYEQYF.

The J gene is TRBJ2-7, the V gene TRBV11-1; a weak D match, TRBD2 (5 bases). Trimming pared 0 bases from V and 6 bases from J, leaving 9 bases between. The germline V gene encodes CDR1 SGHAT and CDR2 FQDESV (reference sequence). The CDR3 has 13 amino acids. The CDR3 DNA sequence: TGTGCCAGCAGCTTAGCGGGAGCCTGCGAGCAGTACTTC. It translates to CASSLAGACEQYF.

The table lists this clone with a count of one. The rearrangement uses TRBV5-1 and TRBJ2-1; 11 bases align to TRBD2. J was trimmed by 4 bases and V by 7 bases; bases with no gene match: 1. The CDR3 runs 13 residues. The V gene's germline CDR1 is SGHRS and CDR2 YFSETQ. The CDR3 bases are TGCGCCAGCGGGACTAGCGGATACAATGAGCAGTTCTTC. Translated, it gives CASGTSGYNEQFF.

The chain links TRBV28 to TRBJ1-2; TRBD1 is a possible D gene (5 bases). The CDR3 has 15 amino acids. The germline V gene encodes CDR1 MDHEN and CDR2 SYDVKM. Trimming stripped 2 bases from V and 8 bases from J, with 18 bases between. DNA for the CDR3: TGTGCCAGCAGTTTAAGGCAGGGAGGAAGGGAGGGCTACACCTTC. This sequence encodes CASSLRQGGREGYTF.

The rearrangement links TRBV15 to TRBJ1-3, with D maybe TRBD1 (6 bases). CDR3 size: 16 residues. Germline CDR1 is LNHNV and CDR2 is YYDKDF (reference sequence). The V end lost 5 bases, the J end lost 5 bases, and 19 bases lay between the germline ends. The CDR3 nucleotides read TGTGCCACCAGCCCTAAAGGGGGGGTCAAGAGAAACACCATATATTTT. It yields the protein CATSPKGGVKRNTIYF.

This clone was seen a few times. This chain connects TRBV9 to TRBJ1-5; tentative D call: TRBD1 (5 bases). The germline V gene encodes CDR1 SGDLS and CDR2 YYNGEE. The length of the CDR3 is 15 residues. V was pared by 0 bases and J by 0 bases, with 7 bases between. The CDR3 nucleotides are TGTGCCAGCAGCGTAGGGGGCTATAGCAATCAGCCCCAGCATTTT. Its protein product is CASSVGGYSNQPQHF.

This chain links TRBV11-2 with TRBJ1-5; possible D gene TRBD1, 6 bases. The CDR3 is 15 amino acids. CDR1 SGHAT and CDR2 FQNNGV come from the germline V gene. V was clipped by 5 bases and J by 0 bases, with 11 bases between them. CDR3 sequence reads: CASSRDTYSNQPQHF. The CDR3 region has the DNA TGTGCCAGCAGCCGGGACACTTATAGCAATCAGCCCCAGCATTTT.

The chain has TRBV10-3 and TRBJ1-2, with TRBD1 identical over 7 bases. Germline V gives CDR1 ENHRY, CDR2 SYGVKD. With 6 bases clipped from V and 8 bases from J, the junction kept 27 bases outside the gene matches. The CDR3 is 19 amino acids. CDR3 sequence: CAIRNDREINNVGMRGYTF. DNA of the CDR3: TGTGCCATCAGGAATGACAGGGAAATTAATAATGTCGGGATGAGGGGCTACACCTTC.

The CDR3 region is CASSPAGTGPEQYF. CDR3 sequence (DNA): TGTGCCAGCAGTCCCGCCGGGACAGGTCCCGAGCAGTACTTC. This rearrangement joins TRBV9 to TRBJ2-7; 8 bases map to TRBD1. CDR1 SGDLS and CDR2 YYNGEE come from the germline V gene. The CDR3 is made up of 14 amino acids. V was clipped by 5 bases and J by 6 bases; unmatched bases: 10.

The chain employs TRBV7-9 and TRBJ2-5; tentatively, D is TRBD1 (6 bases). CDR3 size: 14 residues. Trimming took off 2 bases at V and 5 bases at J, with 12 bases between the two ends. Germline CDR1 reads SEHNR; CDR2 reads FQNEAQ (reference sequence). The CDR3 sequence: CASSLQGLGETQYF. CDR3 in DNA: TGTGCCAGCAGCTTACAGGGGCTGGGTGAGACCCAGTACTTC. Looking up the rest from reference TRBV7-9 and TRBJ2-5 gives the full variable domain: DTGVSQNPRHKITKRGQNVTFRCDPISEHNRLYWYRQTLGQGPEFLTYFQNEAQLEKSRLLSDRFSAERPKGSFSTLEIQRTEQGDSAMYLCASSLQGLGETQYFGPGTRLLVL.

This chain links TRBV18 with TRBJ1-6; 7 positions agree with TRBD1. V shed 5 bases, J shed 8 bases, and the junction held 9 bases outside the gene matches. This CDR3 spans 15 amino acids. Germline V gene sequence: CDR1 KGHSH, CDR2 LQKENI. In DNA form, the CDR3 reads TGTGCCAGCTCAGCGAGCAGGGGGATCGATTCACCCCTCCACTTT. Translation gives CASSASRGIDSPLHF.

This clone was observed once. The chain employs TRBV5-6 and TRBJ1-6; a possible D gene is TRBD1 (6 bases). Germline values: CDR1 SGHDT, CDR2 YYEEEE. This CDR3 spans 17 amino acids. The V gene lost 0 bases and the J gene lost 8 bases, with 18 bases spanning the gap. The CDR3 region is CASSLGGRGPFYSPLHF. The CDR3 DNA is TGTGCCAGCAGCTTGGGGGGCAGGGGCCCCTTTTATTCACCCCTCCACTTT.

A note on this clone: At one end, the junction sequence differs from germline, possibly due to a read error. The CDR3 coding sequence is TGTGCCAGCAGTTATGCAGGGCGGGATGAGCAGCTCTTC. Translation: CASSYAGRDEQLF. The chain carries TRBV6-1 and TRBJ2-1; TRBD2 might be the D (6 bases). The CDR3 has 13 amino acids. From germline, CDR1 is MNHNS and CDR2 SASEGT.

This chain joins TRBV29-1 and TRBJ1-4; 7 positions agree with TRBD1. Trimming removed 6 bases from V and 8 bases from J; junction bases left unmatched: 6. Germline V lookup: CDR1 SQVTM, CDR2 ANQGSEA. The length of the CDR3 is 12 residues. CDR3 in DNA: TGCAGCGTGGTTACAGGGGACGAAAAACTGTTTTTT. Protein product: CSVVTGDEKLFF.

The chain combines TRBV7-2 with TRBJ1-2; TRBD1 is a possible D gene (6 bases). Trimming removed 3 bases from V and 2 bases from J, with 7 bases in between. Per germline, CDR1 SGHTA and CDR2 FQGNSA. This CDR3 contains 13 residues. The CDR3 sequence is CASSFQGNYGYTF. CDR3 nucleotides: TGTGCCAGCAGCTTCCAGGGGAACTATGGCTACACCTTC.

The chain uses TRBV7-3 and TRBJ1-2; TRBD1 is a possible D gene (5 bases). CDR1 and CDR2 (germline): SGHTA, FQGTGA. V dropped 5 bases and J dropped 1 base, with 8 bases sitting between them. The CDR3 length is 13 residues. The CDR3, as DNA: TGTGCCAGCAGCCCAGACAGTAACTATGGCTACACCTTC. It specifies CASSPDSNYGYTF.